The rows below give T cell receptor beta chains drawn from one sample of a study of somatic mutations in cytotoxic T cells in rheumatoid arthritis. Profiled with immunoSEQ multiplex PCR; TCRdb holds only in-frame clones, not every one. This sample carries 11,000 or so clones, less than 85% of them seen once, and the ten largest clones take about 9.9%. Sequencing input: CD8+ T cells sorted from blood. These TCRs come from a woman in her 40s in good health. The conserved cysteine and the conserved F or W are not part of the CDR3 here.

CDR3 protein: ASSVGGTDTQY
J gene: TRBJ2-3
V gene: TRBV9

CDR3 protein: ASSTDRAAGQPQH
J gene: TRBJ1-5
V gene: TRBV19

CDR3 protein: SLAANTGELF
J gene: TRBJ2-2
V gene: TRBV29-1

CDR3 protein: ASSSGTGGPYEQY
J gene: TRBJ2-7
V gene: TRBV7-6

CDR3 protein: ASSLAGPNSPLH
J gene: TRBJ1-6
V gene: TRBV5-4

CDR3 protein: ASSALLAGGYNEQF
J gene: TRBJ2-1
V gene: TRBV9

CDR3 protein: ASSLSPLSGNEQF
J gene: TRBJ2-1
V gene: TRBV27

CDR3 protein: ASTQQGANYGYT
J gene: TRBJ1-2
V gene: TRBV13

CDR3 protein: ASSSAEIYSTDTQY
J gene: TRBJ2-3
V gene: TRBV28

CDR3 protein: ASSQDESGLSNQPQH
J gene: TRBJ1-5
V gene: TRBV4-1

CDR3 protein: ASSVDGGGKETQY
J gene: TRBJ2-5
V gene: TRBV9

CDR3 protein: ASSENLGTGKYTGELF
J gene: TRBJ2-2
V gene: TRBV25-1

CDR3 protein: ASRLSNQPQH
J gene: TRBJ1-5
V gene: TRBV19

CDR3 protein: AIREEGARETQY
J gene: TRBJ2-5
V gene: TRBV10-3

CDR3 protein: ASSFRDGNYGYT
J gene: TRBJ1-2
V gene: TRBV5-1

CDR3 protein: ASSVALLAGDEQY
J gene: TRBJ2-7
V gene: TRBV9

CDR3 protein: ASSYSEQLITEQY
J gene: TRBJ2-7
V gene: TRBV6-5

CDR3 protein: ASSTITSGRTGELF
J gene: TRBJ2-2
V gene: TRBV19

CDR3 protein: ASSPSGRENTEAF
J gene: TRBJ1-1
V gene: TRBV18

CDR3 protein: ASARADTEAF
J gene: TRBJ1-1
V gene: TRBV12-5

CDR3 protein: ASSLGGDSEAF
J gene: TRBJ1-1
V gene: TRBV7-6

CDR3 protein: SIRTSVSYEQY
J gene: TRBJ2-7
V gene: TRBV29-1

CDR3 protein: ASTLEGQKKNIQY
J gene: TRBJ2-4
V gene: TRBV6-1

CDR3 protein: ANPNPGQGANEQF
J gene: TRBJ2-1
V gene: TRBV2

CDR3 protein: AHQSGQGADGYT
J gene: TRBJ1-2
V gene: TRBV2

CDR3 protein: ASSQDWWSRMGSGANVLT
J gene: TRBJ2-6
V gene: TRBV4-3

CDR3 protein: ASSLSPGGGENIQY
J gene: TRBJ2-4
V gene: TRBV5-1

CDR3 protein: ASNRGGAGYNEQF
J gene: TRBJ2-1
V gene: TRBV6-1

CDR3 protein: ASSQDNDRPAGANVLT
J gene: TRBJ2-6
V gene: TRBV14

CDR3 protein: ASSLGPSHPYNEQF
J gene: TRBJ2-1
V gene: TRBV28

CDR3 protein: SAQWGGNYGYT
J gene: TRBJ1-2
V gene: TRBV29-1

CDR3 protein: ASRPTTVTPLH
J gene: TRBJ1-6
V gene: TRBV28

CDR3 protein: ASSLASGGKDTQY
J gene: TRBJ2-3
V gene: TRBV7-6

CDR3 protein: ASSDSLKAF
J gene: TRBJ1-1
V gene: TRBV2

CDR3 protein: ASRPPGQLGNTIY
J gene: TRBJ1-3
V gene: TRBV28

CDR3 protein: ASGLAGKETQY
J gene: TRBJ2-5
V gene: TRBV28

CDR3 protein: ASSQTGTSIYEQF
J gene: TRBJ2-1
V gene: TRBV14

CDR3 protein: ASSSPSGRDTGELF
J gene: TRBJ2-2
V gene: TRBV13

CDR3 protein: ASGHRDQETQY
J gene: TRBJ2-5
V gene: TRBV6-5

CDR3 protein: ASSPGQSLEAF
J gene: TRBJ1-1
V gene: TRBV4-1

CDR3 protein: ASSPGTSGRHQQETQY
J gene: TRBJ2-5
V gene: TRBV7-9

CDR3 protein: ASSSGLGNEQF
J gene: TRBJ2-1
V gene: TRBV7-8

CDR3 protein: ASSQEGVSGANVLT
J gene: TRBJ2-6
V gene: TRBV4-3

CDR3 protein: ASSTGTGMDTQY
J gene: TRBJ2-3
V gene: TRBV10-2

CDR3 protein: ASSLGLMQY
J gene: TRBJ2-3
V gene: TRBV7-2

CDR3 protein: ASSLDFVGAF
J gene: TRBJ1-1
V gene: TRBV7-8

CDR3 protein: ASSTMADTQY
J gene: TRBJ2-3
V gene: TRBV7-9

CDR3 protein: AWNHLGGAHGELF
J gene: TRBJ2-2
V gene: TRBV30

CDR3 protein: ASGFAVSSGANVLT
J gene: TRBJ2-6
V gene: TRBV12-5

CDR3 protein: ASSVDHGELF
J gene: TRBJ2-2
V gene: TRBV9

CDR3 protein: ASSPAGGDTEAF
J gene: TRBJ1-1
V gene: TRBV11-3

CDR3 protein: ASSETGGAGNQPQH
J gene: TRBJ1-5
V gene: TRBV6-1

CDR3 protein: ASSWTGTYNEQF
J gene: TRBJ2-1
V gene: TRBV5-1

CDR3 protein: ASSLEQGVVYGYT
J gene: TRBJ1-2
V gene: TRBV5-5

CDR3 protein: ASSIVHLYEQY
J gene: TRBJ2-7
V gene: TRBV19

CDR3 protein: ASSLMTRDREGFNYGYT
J gene: TRBJ1-2
V gene: TRBV5-4

CDR3 protein: ASGANVLT
J gene: TRBJ2-6
V gene: TRBV19

CDR3 protein: ASSRQANTEAF
J gene: TRBJ1-1
V gene: TRBV19

CDR3 protein: ASRLSTVYGYT
J gene: TRBJ1-2
V gene: TRBV5-4

CDR3 protein: ASSLRFMAPQH
J gene: TRBJ1-5
V gene: TRBV7-3